The 8 T cell receptor beta chains presented below share a single source sample, sequenced in a study of T cells after yellow fever vaccination (dated by TCRdb to between 2017 and 2020). The library relied on 5' RACE. For sequencing, an Illumina NovaSeq 6000 was employed. Using fastp trimming at Q25 and MiXCR clonotype assembly, TCRdb reanalyzed the public sequencing data and kept in-frame beta chains. A single entry per CDR3 protein holds the most common genes and DNA from its merged rows. The sample table contains about 340,000 distinct CDR3 sequences; only one count was recorded for roughly 4% of them. Around 24% of the sample goes to the ten largest clones. According to the study, the label for this sample's treatment or condition signals: live attenuated yellow fever vaccine strain. The sequencing here drew on PBMCs, taken 5 days after the yellow fever booster vaccination. The receptors shown here come from a man aged 18 to 29 who received the YFV17D yellow fever vaccine.

This clonotype has ten or more counts. The J gene is TRBJ2-3, the V gene TRBV6-6; D remains unclear. Deletions cut 0 bases from V and 4 bases from J, with 14 bases between. The CDR3 runs to 16 residues. Per the germline V gene, CDR1 is MNHNY and CDR2 is SVGAGI (reference sequence). CDR3 DNA sequence: TGTGCCAGCAGTTACTCCGCCCAGTCGGGCCCAGATACGCAGTATTTT. Its protein is CASSYSAQSGPDTQYF.

A few counts support this clonotype. This chain uses TRBV2 with TRBJ2-6; a weak D match, TRBD1 (6 bases). Germline CDR1 reads SNHLY; CDR2 reads FYNNEI. This CDR3 region has 18 residues. V was cut by 5 bases and J by 0 bases, with 17 bases left in between. The CDR3 loop reads CASSLRTAASSGANVLTF. The CDR3 bases are TGTGCCAGCAGTCTTCGGACAGCTGCCAGCTCTGGGGCCAACGTCCTGACTTTC.

The chain combines TRBV10-3 with TRBJ1-5; 9 positions match TRBD1. J gave up 7 bases and V 8 bases, and 12 bases lay outside the gene matches. Germline CDR1 reads ENHRY; CDR2 reads SYGVKD. This CDR3 comprises 15 residues. The CDR3 nucleotides read TGTGCCATCTCGCCTGAACAGGGGGCAGCACAGCCCCAGCATTTT. This translates into CAISPEQGAAQPQHF.

This clonotype was seen ten or more times. This chain joins TRBV9 and TRBJ1-2; perhaps TRBD1 as D (6 bases). V lost 4 bases, J lost 5 bases, and 24 bases lay in between. This CDR3 is built from 17 residues. Germline CDR1 is SGDLS and CDR2 is YYNGEE. As DNA, the CDR3 is TGTGCCAGCAGCCCGAGTTACGGAGGGGACACGGGATATGGCTACACCTTC. Translated, it gives CASSPSYGGDTGYGYTF. The variable domain in full, completed from reference TRBV9 and TRBJ1-2, reads DSGVTQTPKHLITATGQRVTLRCSPRSGDLSVYWYQQSLDQGLQFLIQYYNGEERAKGNILERFSAQQFPDLHSELNLSSLELGDSALYFCASSPSYGGDTGYGYTFGSGTRLTVV.

Only a few counts were recorded for this clonotype. The chain is built from TRBV7-3 and TRBJ2-3, with 8 positions matching TRBD2. Germline assignment: CDR1 SGHTA and CDR2 FQGTGA. The CDR3 is made up of 16 amino acids. Germline trimming cut 5 bases from V and 6 bases from J; bases unmatched to any gene: 13. The CDR3 nucleotides are TGTGCCAGCAGCCTACTAGCGGCGGTCAACGGGGATACGCAGTATTTT. The encoded protein is CASSLLAAVNGDTQYF.

Here the CDR3 reads CASSQQGLDEQFF. The CDR3 coding sequence is TGTGCCAGCTCCCAACAGGGGTTGGATGAGCAGTTCTTC. The chain combines TRBV18 with TRBJ2-1; 7 bases are shared with TRBD1. The V gene end was trimmed by 6 bases and the J gene end by 8 bases; junction bases not matched to a gene: 7. This CDR3 region has 13 residues. In germline, CDR1 is KGHSH, CDR2 LQKENI.

In this sample, this clonotype turned up many times. The chain is built from TRBV20-1 and TRBJ1-2; D perhaps matches TRBD1 (6 bases). The V gene's germline CDR1 is DFQATT and CDR2 SNEGSKA (reference sequence). The V end lost 0 bases, the J end lost 4 bases, and 12 bases lay between the germline ends. This CDR3 has 14 residues. CDR3 residues: CSAREGTTPYGYTF. In DNA, the CDR3 is TGCAGTGCTAGAGAGGGGACAACGCCCTATGGCTACACCTTC.

V usage is TRBV3-1 and J usage is TRBJ1-2; D not certain. Germline V gene lookup returns CDR1 LGHDT and CDR2 YNNKEL (reference sequence). The V end lost 1 base, the J end lost 4 bases, and 13 bases lay between the germline ends. The CDR3 runs to 15 residues. CDR3 protein: CASSQVAIKGYGYTF. The CDR3 DNA follows: TGTGCCAGCAGCCAAGTTGCGATCAAGGGCTATGGCTACACCTTC. Filled out from reference TRBV3-1 and TRBJ1-2, the complete variable domain reads DTAVSQTPKYLVTQMGNDKSIKCEQNLGHDTMYWYKQDSKKFLKIMFSYNNKELIINETVPNRFSPKSPDKAHLNLHINSLELGDSAVYFCASSQVAIKGYGYTFGSGTRLTVV.